The clone carrying this TCR beta chain was seen repeatedly, ten times or more. Its antigen is currently unknown. The starting material, 2 million PBMCs stored at -80 C, gave rise to the unsorted libraries. These data are taken from a study of neurological immune-mediated disorders. TCRdb ran MiXCR on the 5' RACE reads and lists one entry per CDR3 protein. The repertoire holds fewer than 80,000 distinct CDR3 sequences, around 5% seen once, with around 2.8% in the top ten. Germline loops: CDR1 MNHNY, CDR2 SVGAGI (reference sequence). V shed 0 bases and J shed 9 bases, with 15 bases lying between them. The CDR3 extends over 15 amino acids. Study-level findings and limits: No expanded-clone CDR3 amino acid sequence recurred across subjects, suggesting private TCR-beta repertoires. Levels of TCR clonal expansion peaked in HTLV-1-associated myelopathy and reached their lowest in multiple sclerosis, under those of healthy controls. The multiple sclerosis repertoire cluster lacked an association with any feature, whether clinical or MRI.

This clonotype originated in a woman aged 25 to 39 with multiple sclerosis. This chain joins TRBV6-6 and TRBJ2-1; TRBD1 or TRBD2 may be the D gene (6 bases each). Sequencing input: PBMCs. The CDR3 reads CASSYSGGGPGEQFF. Written as DNA, the CDR3 is TGTGCCAGCAGTTACTCGGGTGGGGGGCCCGGTGAGCAGTTCTTC.